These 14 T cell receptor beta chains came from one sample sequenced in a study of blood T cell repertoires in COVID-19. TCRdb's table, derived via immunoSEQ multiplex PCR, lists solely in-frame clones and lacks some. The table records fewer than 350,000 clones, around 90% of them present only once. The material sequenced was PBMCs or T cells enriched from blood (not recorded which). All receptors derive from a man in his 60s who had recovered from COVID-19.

The CDR3 here is CASNPRIAGKGLDTQYF. The CDR3 DNA reads as TGTGCCAGTAACCCAAGGATAGCGGGGAAAGGGTTAGATACGCAGTATTTT. The rearrangement uses TRBV19 and TRBJ2-3; 8 bases map to TRBD2. The J segment lost 5 bases and the V segment lost 7 bases, leaving 17 bases of the junction unmatched. CDR1 and CDR2 from the germline V gene are LNHDA and SQIVND (reference sequence). The CDR3 has 17 residues.

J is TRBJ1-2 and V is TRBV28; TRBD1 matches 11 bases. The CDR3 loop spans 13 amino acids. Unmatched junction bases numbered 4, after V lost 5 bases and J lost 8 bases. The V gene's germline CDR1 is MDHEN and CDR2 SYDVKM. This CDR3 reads CASSIGTGGGYTF. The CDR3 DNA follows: TGTGCCAGCAGTATCGGGACAGGGGGAGGCTACACCTTC.

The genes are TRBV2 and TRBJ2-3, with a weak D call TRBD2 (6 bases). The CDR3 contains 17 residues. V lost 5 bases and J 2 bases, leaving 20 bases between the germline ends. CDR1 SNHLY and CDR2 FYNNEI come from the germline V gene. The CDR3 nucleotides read TGTGCCAGCAGTCGAGGACTAACAGGACGGAACACAGATACGCAGTATTTT. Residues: CASSRGLTGRNTDTQYF. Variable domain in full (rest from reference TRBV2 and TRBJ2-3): EPEVTQTPSHQVTQMGQEVILRCVPISNHLYFYWYRQILGQKVEFLVSFYNNEISEKSEIFDDQFSVERPDGSNFTLKIRSTKLEDSAMYFCASSRGLTGRNTDTQYFGPGTRLTVL.

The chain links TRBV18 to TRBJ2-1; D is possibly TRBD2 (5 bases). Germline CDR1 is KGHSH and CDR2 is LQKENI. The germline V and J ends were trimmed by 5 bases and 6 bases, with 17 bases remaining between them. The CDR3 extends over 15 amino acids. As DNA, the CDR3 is TGTGCCAGCTCAGCCGGACTCGTCGTGACCAATGAGCAGTTCTTC. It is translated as CASSAGLVVTNEQFF.

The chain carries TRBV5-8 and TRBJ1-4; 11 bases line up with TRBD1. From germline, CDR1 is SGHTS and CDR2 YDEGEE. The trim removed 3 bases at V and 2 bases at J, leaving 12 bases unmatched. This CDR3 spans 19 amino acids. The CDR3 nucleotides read TGTGCCAGCAGCTGGGGTCCGGGACAGGGGGGCCTCACTAATGAAAAACTGTTTTTT. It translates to CASSWGPGQGGLTNEKLFF.

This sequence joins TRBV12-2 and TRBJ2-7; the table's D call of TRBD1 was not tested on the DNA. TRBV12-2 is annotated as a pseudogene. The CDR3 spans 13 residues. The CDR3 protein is CASRPVKGDEQYF. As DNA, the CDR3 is TGTGCAAGTCGCCCGGTGAAAGGGGACGAGCAGTACTTC.

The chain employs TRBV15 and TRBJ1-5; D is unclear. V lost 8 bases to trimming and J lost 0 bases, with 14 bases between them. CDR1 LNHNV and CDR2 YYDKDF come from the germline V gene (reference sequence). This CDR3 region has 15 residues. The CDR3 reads CATLAQFNSNQPQHF. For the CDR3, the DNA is TGTGCCACCCTTGCTCAGTTCAATAGCAATCAGCCCCAGCATTTT.

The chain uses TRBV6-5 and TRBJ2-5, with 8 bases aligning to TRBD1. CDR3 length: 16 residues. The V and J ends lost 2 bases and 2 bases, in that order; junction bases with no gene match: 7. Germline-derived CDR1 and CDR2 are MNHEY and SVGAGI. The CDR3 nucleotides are TGTGCCAGCAGTTACCACAGGGGGAATTCACAAGAGACCCAGTACTTC. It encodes CASSYHRGNSQETQYF.

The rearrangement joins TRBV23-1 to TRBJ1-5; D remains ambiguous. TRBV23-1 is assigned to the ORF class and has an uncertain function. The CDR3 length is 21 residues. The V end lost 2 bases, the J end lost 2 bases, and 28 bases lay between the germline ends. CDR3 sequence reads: CASSQVPANGPSKIGNQPQHF. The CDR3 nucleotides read TGCGCCAGCAGTCAAGTCCCAGCAAATGGGCCTTCAAAGATTGGCAATCAGCCCCAGCATTTT.

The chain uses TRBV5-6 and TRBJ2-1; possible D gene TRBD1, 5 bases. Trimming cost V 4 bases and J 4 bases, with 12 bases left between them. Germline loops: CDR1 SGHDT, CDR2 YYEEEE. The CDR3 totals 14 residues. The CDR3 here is CASSLTGSYNEQFF. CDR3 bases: TGTGCCAGCAGCCTAACAGGAAGTTACAATGAGCAGTTCTTC.

CDR3 sequence (DNA): TGTGCCAGCAGTGAAGACTGGACGGGGAACTATGGCTACACCTTC. Residues: CASSEDWTGNYGYTF. V usage is TRBV6-4 and J usage is TRBJ1-2; D remains unclear. The V end was cut by 3 bases, the J end by 2 bases, with 13 bases between. Germline CDR1 and CDR2: MRHNA and SNTAGT. The CDR3 is 15 amino acids.

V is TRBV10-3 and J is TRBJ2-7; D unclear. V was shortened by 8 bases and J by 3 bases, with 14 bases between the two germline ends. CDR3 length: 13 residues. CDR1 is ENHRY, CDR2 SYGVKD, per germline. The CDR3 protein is CAIVDNANYEQYF. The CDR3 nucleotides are TGTGCCATCGTTGACAACGCCAACTACGAGCAGTACTTC.

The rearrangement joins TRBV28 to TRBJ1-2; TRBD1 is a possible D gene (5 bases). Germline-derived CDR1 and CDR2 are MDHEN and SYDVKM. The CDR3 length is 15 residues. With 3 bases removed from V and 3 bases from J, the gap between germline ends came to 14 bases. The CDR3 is CASSFDRAGYYGYTF. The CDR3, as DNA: TGTGCCAGCAGTTTCGACAGAGCCGGGTACTATGGCTACACCTTC.

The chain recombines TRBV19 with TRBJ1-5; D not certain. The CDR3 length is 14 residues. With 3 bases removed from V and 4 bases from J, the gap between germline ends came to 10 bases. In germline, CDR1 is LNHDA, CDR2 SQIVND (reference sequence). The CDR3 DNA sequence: TGTGCCAGTAGTATGCAGATACCGAATCAGCCCCAGCATTTT. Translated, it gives CASSMQIPNQPQHF.